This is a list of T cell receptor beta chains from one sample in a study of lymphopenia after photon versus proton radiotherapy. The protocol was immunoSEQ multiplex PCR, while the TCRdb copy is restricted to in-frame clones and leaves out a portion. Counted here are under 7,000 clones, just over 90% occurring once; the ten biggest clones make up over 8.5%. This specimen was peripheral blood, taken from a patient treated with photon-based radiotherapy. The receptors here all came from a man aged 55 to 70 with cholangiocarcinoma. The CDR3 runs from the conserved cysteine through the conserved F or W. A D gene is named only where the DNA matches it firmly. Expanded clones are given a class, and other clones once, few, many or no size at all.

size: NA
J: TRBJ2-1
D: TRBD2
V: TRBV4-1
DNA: TGCGCCAGCAGCCTCCCCGGGGCTAGCGGGGGGTCCTACAATGAGCAGTTCTTC
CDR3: CASSLPGASGGSYNEQFF

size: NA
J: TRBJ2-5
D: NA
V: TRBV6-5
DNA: TGTGCCAGCAGTTTTGAACGTCGGGGGACCCAGTACTTC
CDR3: CASSFERRGTQYF

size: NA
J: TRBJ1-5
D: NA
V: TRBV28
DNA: TGTGCCAGCAGTTCCCTAGTGGGCAATCAGCCCCAGCATTTT
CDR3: CASSSLVGNQPQHF

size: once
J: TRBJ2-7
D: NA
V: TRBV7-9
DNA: TGTGCCAGCAGCTTTATACCGGGGGAGCAGTACTTC
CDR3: CASSFIPGEQYF

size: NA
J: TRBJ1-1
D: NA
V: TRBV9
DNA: TGTGCCAGCAGCGGCGACAGTAACACTGAAGCTTTCTTT
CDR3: CASSGDSNTEAFF

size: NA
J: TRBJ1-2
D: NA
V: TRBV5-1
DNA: TGCGCCAGCAGCTCAGGGCTCGAACTCGATGGCTACACCTTC
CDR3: CASSSGLELDGYTF

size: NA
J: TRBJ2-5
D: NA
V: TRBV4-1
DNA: TGCGCCAGCAGCCCCGGGACAAATCAAGAGACCCAGTACTTC
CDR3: CASSPGTNQETQYF

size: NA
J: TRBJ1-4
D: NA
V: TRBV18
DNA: TGTGCCAGCTCAAGATCGGCAGATACTAATGAAAAACTGTTTTTT
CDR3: CASSRSADTNEKLFF

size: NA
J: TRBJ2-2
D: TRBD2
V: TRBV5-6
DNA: TGTGCCAGCAGCTTGATGGGACTAGCGGGCACCGGGGAGCTGTTTTTT
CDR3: CASSLMGLAGTGELFF

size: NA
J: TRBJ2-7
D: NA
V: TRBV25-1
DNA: TGTGCCAGCAGTGAACCCGGGGACGACTACTCCTACGAGCAGTACTTC
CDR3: CASSEPGDDYSYEQYF

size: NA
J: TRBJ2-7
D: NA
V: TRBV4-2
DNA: TGTGCCAGCAGCCCGGACACCGGGGGATACGAGCAGTACTTC
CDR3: CASSPDTGGYEQYF

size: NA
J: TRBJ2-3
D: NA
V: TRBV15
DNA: TGTGCCACCAGCAGAGATCAGGGCAGACCGAGAGATACGCAGTATTTT
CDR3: CATSRDQGRPRDTQYF

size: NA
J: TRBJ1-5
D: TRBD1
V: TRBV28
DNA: TGTGCCAGCAGTTTCGGACAGGGCAATCAGCCCCAGCATTTT
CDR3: CASSFGQGNQPQHF

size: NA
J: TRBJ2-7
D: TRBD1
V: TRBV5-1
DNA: TGCGCCAGCAGCCGAGGGGGACAGGGGGCCGAGCAGTACTTC
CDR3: CASSRGGQGAEQYF

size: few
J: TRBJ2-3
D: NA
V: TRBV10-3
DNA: TGTGCCATCAGTGAGTCGGCGGGTGGGAGCACAGATACGCAGTATTTT
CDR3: CAISESAGGSTDTQYF

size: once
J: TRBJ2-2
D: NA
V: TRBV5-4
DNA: TGTGCCAGCAGCTTCGGGATGTCGAACACCGGGGAGCTGTTTTTT
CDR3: CASSFGMSNTGELFF

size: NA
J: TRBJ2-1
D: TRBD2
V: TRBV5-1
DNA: TGCGCCAGCAGCTCTAGCGGGAGGCCCATTAAGGATGAGCAGTTCTTC
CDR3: CASSSSGRPIKDEQFF

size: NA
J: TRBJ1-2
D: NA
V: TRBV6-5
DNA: TGTGCCAGCAGTTACTCGATGGGCCTTAACTATGGCTACACCTTC
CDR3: CASSYSMGLNYGYTF

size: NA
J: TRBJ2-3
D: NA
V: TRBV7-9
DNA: TGTGCCAGCAGCTTAGGTTCGGGGCAGACCACAGATACGCAGTATTTT
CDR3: CASSLGSGQTTDTQYF

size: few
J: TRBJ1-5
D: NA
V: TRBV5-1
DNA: TGCGCCAGCAGCCAGGGGAGCAATCAGCCCCAGCATTTT
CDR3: CASSQGSNQPQHF

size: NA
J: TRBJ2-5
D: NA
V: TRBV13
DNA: TGTGCCAGCAGCCGAACCGAGACTGAAGAGACCCAGTACTTC
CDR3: CASSRTETEETQYF

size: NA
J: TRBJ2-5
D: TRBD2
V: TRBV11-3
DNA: TGTGCCAGCAGCTTAGATCTGGCGGGGGGAGCGGAGACCCAGTACTTC
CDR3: CASSLDLAGGAETQYF

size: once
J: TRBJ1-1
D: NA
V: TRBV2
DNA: TGTGCCAGCAGCTTAGACAGGCCCACTGAAGCTTTCTTT
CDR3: CASSLDRPTEAFF

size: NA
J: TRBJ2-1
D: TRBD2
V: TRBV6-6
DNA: TGTGCCAGCAGACCCCCTAGCGGGAGGATTTACAATGAGCAGTTCTTC
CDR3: CASRPPSGRIYNEQFF

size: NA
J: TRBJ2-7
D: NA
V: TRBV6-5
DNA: TGTGCCAGCAACCAGGGGGGACATTACGAGCAGTACTTC
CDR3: CASNQGGHYEQYF

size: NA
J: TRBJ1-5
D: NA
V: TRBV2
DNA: TGTGCCAGCAGTGAATCGTCGGGCAGGGGAGTCCAGCCCCAGCATTTT
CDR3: CASSESSGRGVQPQHF

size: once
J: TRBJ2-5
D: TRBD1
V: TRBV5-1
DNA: TGCGCCAGCAGCTTACTGGACAGGGAGGAGACCCAGTACTTC
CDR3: CASSLLDREETQYF

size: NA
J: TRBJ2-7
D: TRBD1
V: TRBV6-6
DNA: TGTGCCAGCATAGCGACAGGGGGCGACCAGCAGTACTTC
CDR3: CASIATGGDQQYF

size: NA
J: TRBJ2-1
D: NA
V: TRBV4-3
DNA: TGCGCCAGCAGCCAACTAGGGGCTAAGGGCCTCTCCTACAATGAGCAGTTCTTC
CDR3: CASSQLGAKGLSYNEQFF

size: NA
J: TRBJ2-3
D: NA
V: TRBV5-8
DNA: TGTGCCAGCAGCCTAAGGCCCTTCACAGATACGCAGTATTTT
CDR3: CASSLRPFTDTQYF

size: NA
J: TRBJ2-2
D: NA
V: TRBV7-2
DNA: TGTGCCAGCAGCTTAGCCGGTGGGGGATGGGGACCCACCGGGGAGCTGTTTTTT
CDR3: CASSLAGGGWGPTGELFF

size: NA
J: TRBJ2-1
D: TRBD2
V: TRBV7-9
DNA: TGTGCCAGCAGCGTAAGCGGGAGCCCCAATGAGCAGTTCTTC
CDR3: CASSVSGSPNEQFF

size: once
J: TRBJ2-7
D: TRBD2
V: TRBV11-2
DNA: TGTGCCAGCAGCCCGATTAGCGGGAGGGCCTACGAGCAGTACTTC
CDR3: CASSPISGRAYEQYF

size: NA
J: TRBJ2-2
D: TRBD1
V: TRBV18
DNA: TGTGCCAGCTCACCAAGGACAGGGGAAGAGGGGGAGCTGTTTTTT
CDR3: CASSPRTGEEGELFF

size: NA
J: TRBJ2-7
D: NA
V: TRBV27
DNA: TGTGCCAGCAGTGGACAGGGAGGGAACTACGAGCAGTACTTC
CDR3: CASSGQGGNYEQYF

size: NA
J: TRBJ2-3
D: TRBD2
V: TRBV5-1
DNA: TGCGCCAGCAGCTTAGGTAGTCCGGGAGGGAGAGCTGGCACAGATACGCAGTATTTT
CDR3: CASSLGSPGGRAGTDTQYF

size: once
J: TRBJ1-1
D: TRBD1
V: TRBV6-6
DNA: TGTGCCAGCAGGATGACAGGGGAAGACACTGAAGCTTTCTTT
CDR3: CASRMTGEDTEAFF

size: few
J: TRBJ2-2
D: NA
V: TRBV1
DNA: TGCACCAGCATGTACCCGGGACAGGGTTTGGGCGGGGAGCTGTTTTTT
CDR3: CTSMYPGQGLGGELFF

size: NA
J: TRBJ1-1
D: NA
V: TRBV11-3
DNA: TGTGCCAGCAGCTTTAGCTCTGCAGGGCACACTGAAGCTTTCTTT
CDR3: CASSFSSAGHTEAFF

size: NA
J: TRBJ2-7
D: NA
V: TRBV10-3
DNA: TGTGCCATCGGGATTTCGGTAAGCTCCTACGAGCAGTACTTC
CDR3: CAIGISVSSYEQYF

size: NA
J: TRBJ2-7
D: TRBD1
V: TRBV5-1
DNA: TGCGCCAGCAGCACCGGGACAGGGAATGAGCAGTACTTC
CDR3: CASSTGTGNEQYF

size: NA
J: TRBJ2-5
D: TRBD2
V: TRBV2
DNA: TGTGCCCTTAGGGAGGGAGAGACCCAGTACTTC
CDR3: CALREGETQYF

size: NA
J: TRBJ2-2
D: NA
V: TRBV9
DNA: TGTGCCAGCAGCCAAACCCCACCTGGCAGGCGTGCGAACACCGGGGAGCTGTTTTTT
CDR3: CASSQTPPGRRANTGELFF

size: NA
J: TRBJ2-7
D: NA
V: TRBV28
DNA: TGTGCCAGCAGTTTATATCCCCCAGTGTCCTACGAGCAGTACTTC
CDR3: CASSLYPPVSYEQYF

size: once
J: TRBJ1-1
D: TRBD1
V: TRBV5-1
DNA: TGCGCCAGCAGTTTGGCAGGGGGAGGAACTGAAGCTTTCTTT
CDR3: CASSLAGGGTEAFF

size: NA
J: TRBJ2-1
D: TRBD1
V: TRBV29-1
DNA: TGCAGCGTTGACGGGACAGGGGACAATGAGCAGTTCTTC
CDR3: CSVDGTGDNEQFF

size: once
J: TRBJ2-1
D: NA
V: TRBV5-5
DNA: TGTGCCAGCAGCTTGGGAGGGGCGCCGAGAGCTGAGCAGTTCTTC
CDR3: CASSLGGAPRAEQFF

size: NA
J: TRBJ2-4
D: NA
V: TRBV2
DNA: TGTGCCAGCAGCGACGTAGCCAAAAACATTCAGTACTTC
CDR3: CASSDVAKNIQYF

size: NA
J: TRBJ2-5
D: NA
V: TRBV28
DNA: TGTGCCAGCAGACTGGGAGCAGCGGACTTCCAAGAGACCCAGTACTTC
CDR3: CASRLGAADFQETQYF

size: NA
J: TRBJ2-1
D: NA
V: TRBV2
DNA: TGTGCCAGCAGTCTAGAGAGCCACAATGAGCAGTTCTTC
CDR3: CASSLESHNEQFF

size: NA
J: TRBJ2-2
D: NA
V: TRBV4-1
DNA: TGCGCCAGCAGCCCGTATACCGGGGAGCTGTTTTTT
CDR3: CASSPYTGELFF